The 6 T cell receptor beta chains presented below share a single source sample, sequenced in a study of T-cell reconstitution after alpha-beta-depleted transplantation in children. This sample's TCRbeta library carried unique molecular identifier barcodes. TCRdb redid the calling of the PCR reads with MiXCR, one entry per CDR3 protein. The sample yields under 750,000 distinct CDR3 sequences, approximately 22% seen once. The source material was PBMCs, mostly from graft donor cells, sampled 360 days after TCRalphabeta/CD19-depleted stem cell transplant. The receptor source for this set is a boy younger than two who had a stem cell transplant for acute myeloid leukemia, so the T cells may come from the graft donor.

This clonotype has a handful of counts. CDR3 DNA: TGTGCCAGCAGTCCAAACAGGATCGGGGAGCAGTACTTC. This sequence encodes CASSPNRIGEQYF. V gene TRBV6-1 combines with J gene TRBJ2-7; D perhaps matches TRBD1 (5 bases). V was clipped by 5 bases and J by 7 bases, with 15 bases between them. This CDR3 has 13 amino acids. Germline lookup yields CDR1 MNHNS and CDR2 SASEGT.

This clonotype came up many times. The J gene is TRBJ2-5, the V gene TRBV5-5; D uncertain. Trimming took 4 bases from V and 1 from J, leaving 8 bases between them. Germline values: CDR1 SGHKS, CDR2 YYEKEE (reference sequence). The CDR3 runs 13 residues. The CDR3 sequence is CASSRLPQETQYF. The CDR3 DNA follows: TGTGCCAGCAGCCGACTCCCCCAAGAGACCCAGTACTTC.

The V call is TRBV4-1, the J call TRBJ2-1, with no clear D. The CDR3 is 16 residues long. Per the germline V gene, CDR1 is MGHRA and CDR2 is YSYEKL. V was pared by 0 bases and J by 3 bases, with 12 bases between. CDR3 nucleotide sequence: TGCGCCAGCAGCCAAGACTGGCTAGGTCTCTACAATGAGCAGTTCTTC. Encoded protein: CASSQDWLGLYNEQFF.

This clonotype turned up a few times. CDR3: CSVRTLNTEAFF. The CDR3 DNA reads TGCAGTGTGAGGACACTGAACACTGAAGCTTTCTTT. The rearrangement links TRBV20-1 to TRBJ1-1, with a tentative D call TRBD1 (5 bases). CDR1 and CDR2 from the germline V gene are DFQATT and SNEGSKA (reference sequence). V lost 7 bases to trimming and J lost 0 bases, with 9 bases between them. The CDR3 sequence is 12 residues long.

This clonotype was seen repeatedly, ten times or more. The chain employs TRBV5-1 and TRBJ1-6; D is ambiguous. From germline, CDR1 is SGHRS and CDR2 YFSETQ. V shed 0 bases and J shed 0 bases, with 7 bases lying between them. This CDR3 has 16 amino acids. The CDR3: CASSLEVGSYNSPLHF. The CDR3 bases are TGCGCCAGCAGCTTGGAGGTCGGCTCCTATAATTCACCCCTCCACTTT.

This clonotype has only a few counts. The chain joins TRBV15 to TRBJ2-1, with D perhaps matching TRBD1 (8 bases). The CDR3 runs to 15 residues. V gave up 4 bases and J gave up 5 bases, with 15 bases separating them. Germline assignment: CDR1 LNHNV and CDR2 YYDKDF (reference sequence). The CDR3 DNA sequence: TGTGCCACCAGCAAGGTAACAGGGGGGGACAATGAGCAGTTCTTC. It is translated as CATSKVTGGDNEQFF.